The clone carrying this TCR beta chain showed up just a few times. Its antigen is not identified. What was amplified from RNA transcripts were TCR beta CDR3 regions. The TCR CDR3 first-round RT-PCR relied on the HTBI primer set. Each CDR3 protein gets one entry after TCRdb re-called the multiplex PCR reads with MiXCR. The sample carries hundreds of thousands of distinct CDR3 sequences, roughly 17% recorded once. The entry originates in a study of T cells in Graves' hyperthyroidism and ophthalmopathy. Graves' hyperthyroidism qualified as stable when ophthalmopathy did not progress within 18 months. Investigators excluded patients with uncontrolled infection, other autoimmune disease, pregnancy or lactation. Clinical symptoms, serum thyroxine, TRAb, thyroid ultrasound and orbital computed tomography informed diagnoses. Study-wide results and limits: Blood also held most thyroid clonotypes expanded beyond 0.001.

Trimming shortened V by 2 bases and J by 0 bases, and 14 bases separated the two germline ends. The germline V gene encodes CDR1 KGHDR and CDR2 SFDVKD. The CDR3 contains 17 residues. What was sequenced was blood. The J gene is TRBJ2-3, the V gene TRBV24-1, with D perhaps TRBD1 (5 bases). The clonotype comes from a woman in her 30s with Graves' hyperthyroidism. In nucleotides, the CDR3 is TGTGCCACCAGTGATTCTATGACAGAAGTTAGCACAGATACGCAGTATTTT. Its translation: CATSDSMTEVSTDTQYF.